This T cell receptor (beta chain) was captured by sequencing in a study of naive and memory T cell subsets. Study observations and caveats: Naive and memory subsets had different power law exponents for TCR abundance.

Both TRBC1 and TRBC2 were covered by a beta constant-region primer of two equimolar oligonucleotides. One entry per CDR3 protein results from TCRdb running MiXCR on the UMI-ligation and nested PCR reads. Among approximately 89,000 distinct CDR3 sequences, over 7% were seen once, and the ten largest hold around 1.5%. The length of the CDR3 is 12 residues. CDR1 and CDR2 from the germline V gene are SGHTA and FQGNSA. Trimming took off 4 bases at V and 2 bases at J, with 5 bases between the two ends. This clonotype was found many times. Antigen specificity is unknown. Sequences were obtained from central memory CD4+ T cells from blood. The chain joins TRBV7-2 to TRBJ2-5; D uncertain. The origin of this receptor is a human donor in good health. The CDR3 spells CASSSQQETQYF. In DNA, the CDR3 is TGTGCCAGCAGCTCGCAACAAGAGACCCAGTACTTC.